This T cell receptor beta chain was sequenced during a study of regulatory T cells in long-lasting Graves disease. To make TCR beta libraries, researchers used iRepertoire HTBI primers and Arm-PCR of CDR3 regions. In the authors' methods: Sequenced samples collectively carried about 62 TRBV and 15 or so TRBJ segments. Each CDR3 protein gets one entry after TCRdb re-called the multiplex PCR reads with MiXCR. These V and J calls rely on TCRdb rather than the paper's analysis. The sample yields about 530,000 distinct CDR3 sequences, about 15% seen once. This clonotype has a count of ten or more. Stated time point: newly diagnosed GD, antithyroid drugs for less than 3 months. Construction of the TCR library relied on RNA isolated from PBMCs. Germline CDR1 and CDR2: MNHGY and SVAAGI. This CDR3 comprises 13 residues. Trimming stripped 3 bases from V and 7 bases from J, with 7 bases between. These data are also associated with another study on T cells in Graves' hyperthyroidism and ophthalmopathy.

The sequence came from a woman between 40 and 65 years old with Graves disease. This specimen was peripheral blood mononuclear cells (PBMCs), taken at new diagnosis, from a patient treated with antithyroid drugs. V gene TRBV6-9 combines with J gene TRBJ1-6; unclear D gene. The CDR3 DNA is TGTGCCAGCAGTTACGTACCCAATTCACCCCTCCACTTT. It codes for CASSYVPNSPLHF.